The source of this TCR beta chain is a study of shared clonotypes between healthy human individuals. Study findings and constraints: Among donors, sharing of clonotypes was expected to be affected by sequencing depth. Roughly 4.7% was the fraction of naive CD4 clonotypes found shared across several donors.

This table comes from immunoSEQ multiplex PCR, and its TCRdb copy is limited to in-frame clones, with some not included. The sample shows roughly 2.1 million clones, more than 85% of them seen only once. As regards this clone: What it binds is unknown.

CD8 cells classed as naive were CD45RO-negative and positively selected for CCR7, excluding terminally differentiated effector memory CD45RA+ cells. Sequenced sample: naive CD8+ T cells from PBMCs. The sequence was collected from a man younger than 30 in good health. Some clones in this sample may be carry-over from other donors' samples.

DNA for the CDR3: TGTGCCACCAGCAGACGGGGAAATACTAATGAAAAACTGTTTTTT. This codes for CATSRRGNTNEKLFF. The rearrangement uses TRBV15 and TRBJ1-4; D is unclear. Trimming took 2 bases from V and 2 from J, leaving 9 bases between them. The CDR3 length is 15 residues. CDR1 is LNHNV and CDR2 is YYDKDF in the germline V gene (reference sequence).